Each of the 8 T cell receptor beta chains below was sequenced from the same sample in a study of blood T cell repertoires in COVID-19. Repertoires were generated with immunoSEQ multiplex PCR, while TCRdb's copy carries only in-frame clones and drops some. The sample shows about 380,000 clones, 70% to 85% of them seen only once. Sequencing used peripheral blood. Source of these receptors: a human donor with acute or convalescent COVID-19. The donor label of this sample is uncertain.

This sequence joins TRBV7-2 and TRBJ2-2; the match to TRBD2 covers 7 bases. CDR1 and CDR2 (germline): SGHTA, FQGNSA. There are 16 residues in the CDR3. With V trimmed by 3 bases and J by 8 bases, 12 bases remained unmatched. CDR3 coding DNA: TGTGCCAGCAGCTTTGCCGGGACTAAAGTTCCGGGGGAGCTGTTTTTT. This codes for CASSFAGTKVPGELFF.

This clone was observed a handful of times. The CDR3 here is CASSEGLAGAYEQYF. The DNA for the CDR3 is TGTGCCAGCAGTGAGGGGCTAGCGGGGGCCTACGAGCAGTACTTC. This chain uses TRBV6-1 with TRBJ2-7, with TRBD2 matching over 10 bases. The germline CDR1 and CDR2 sequences are MNHNS and SASEGT. The CDR3 totals 15 residues. V lost 3 bases and J lost 2; bases outside the gene matches: 4.

DNA of the CDR3: TGTGCCAGCAGCTCCCTCGTCGGGATACAGTACTTC. Translating it yields CASSSLVGIQYF. V is TRBV3-1 (or the pseudogene TRBV3-2) and J is TRBJ2-4, with D possibly being TRBD2 (5 bases). Germline V CDR1 and CDR2: LGHDT, YNNKEL (reference sequence). The CDR3 totals 12 residues. V was shortened by 5 bases and J by 13 bases, with 15 bases between the two germline ends.

The CDR3 region has the DNA TGTGCCAGCAGCCTGCGACAGTCTGGAAACACCATATATTTT. Translating it yields CASSLRQSGNTIYF. The chain couples TRBV3-1 (or the pseudogene TRBV3-2) to TRBJ1-3, with D perhaps TRBD1 (5 bases). This CDR3 region has 14 residues. V shed 4 bases and J shed 1 base, with 8 bases lying between them. Germline V gene sequence: CDR1 LGHDT, CDR2 YNNKEL (reference sequence).

The rearrangement uses TRBV4-1 and TRBJ2-7; 9 bases line up with TRBD1. V lost 5 bases and J lost 5; bases outside the gene matches: 16. The germline CDR1 and CDR2 sequences are MGHRA and YSYEKL. The CDR3 contains 17 residues. The CDR3: CASSSSRVGTGRHEQYF. CDR3 sequence (DNA): TGCGCCAGCAGCTCCTCCAGAGTAGGGACAGGGAGACACGAGCAGTACTTC.

V is TRBV18 and J is TRBJ2-1, with a possible D match to TRBD1 (5 bases). Germline values: CDR1 KGHSH, CDR2 LQKENI. The CDR3 is 12 amino acids. The V gene lost 4 bases and the J gene lost 8 bases, with 9 bases spanning the gap. The CDR3 here is CASSLWGDEQFF. In DNA form, the CDR3 reads TGTGCCAGCTCACTCTGGGGCGATGAGCAGTTCTTC.

The chain combines TRBV6-5 with TRBJ2-5; 11 bases map to TRBD1. The CDR3 extends over 13 amino acids. The trim removed 8 bases at V and 1 base at J, leaving 0 bases unmatched. Germline CDR1 and CDR2: MNHEY and SVGAGI. DNA of the CDR3: TGTGCCAGCGGGACAGGGGGCCAAGAGACCCAGTACTTC. Amino acid sequence: CASGTGGQETQYF.

V gene TRBV19 combines with J gene TRBJ1-1; tentatively, D is TRBD1 (6 bases). CDR3 size: 14 residues. V dropped 3 bases and J dropped 4 bases, with 12 bases sitting between them. CDR1 and CDR2 from the germline V gene are LNHDA and SQIVND (reference sequence). CDR3 bases: TGTGCCAGTAGTATCTCAAACAGGGCCACTGAAGCTTTCTTT. This translates into CASSISNRATEAFF.